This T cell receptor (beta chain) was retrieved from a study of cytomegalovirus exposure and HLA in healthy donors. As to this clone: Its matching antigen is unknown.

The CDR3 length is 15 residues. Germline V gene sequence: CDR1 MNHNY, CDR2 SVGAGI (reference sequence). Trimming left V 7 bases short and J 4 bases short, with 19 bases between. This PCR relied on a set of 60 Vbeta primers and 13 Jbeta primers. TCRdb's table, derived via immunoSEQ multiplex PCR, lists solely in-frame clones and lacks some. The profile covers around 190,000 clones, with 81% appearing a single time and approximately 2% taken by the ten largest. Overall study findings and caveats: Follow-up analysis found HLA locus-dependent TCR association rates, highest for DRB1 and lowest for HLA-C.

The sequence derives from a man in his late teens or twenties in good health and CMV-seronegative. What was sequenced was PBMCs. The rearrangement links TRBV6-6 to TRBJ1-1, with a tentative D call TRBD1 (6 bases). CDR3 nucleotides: TGTGCCAGCACCTCGTTTTTGGGGGCGCCCACTGAAGCTTTCTTT. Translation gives CASTSFLGAPTEAFF.